The present entry profiles one TCR beta chain with its context. Its antigen is as yet unknown. Trimming shortened V by 2 bases and J by 0 bases, and 11 bases separated the two germline ends. Germline assignment: CDR1 MNHGY and CDR2 SVAAGI. The CDR3 loop spans 16 amino acids. This sample stems from a study of cytomegalovirus exposure and HLA in healthy donors. Study results and caveats: Some TCR beta chains (over 150 of them) were listed as cytomegalovirus-associated. Later, an analysis found that TCR clusters from the first cohort tended to co-occur in the 130 or so validation repertoires. With high specificity and sensitivity, the classifier reportedly diagnosed cytomegalovirus status.

Sequenced by immunoSEQ multiplex PCR; TCRdb stores in-frame clones only, minus some. The sample has 60,000 or so clones, roughly 94% seen once. Among the approximately 110 subjects of the validation cohort, separate from the roughly 600-subject first cohort, were the donors. Sequences were obtained from PBMCs. The genes are TRBV6-9 and TRBJ1-5; D gene uncertain. This receptor was identified in a young woman in good health and CMV-seronegative. This CDR3 is CASSYGQWNSNQPQHF. Here the CDR3 DNA reads TGTGCCAGCAGTTATGGGCAGTGGAATAGCAATCAGCCCCAGCATTTT.